This entry describes one T cell receptor beta chain. The specificity of this receptor is unknown. No much larger clone is present one base from it, and per-base qualities are unavailable. This record belongs to a study of OX40 agonist ivuxolimab in advanced cancers. Concerning the study at large: Ivuxolimab was an agonistic, fully human IgG2 monoclonal antibody directed against OX40 (CD134), a costimulatory receptor. Intravenous ivuxolimab was administered to patients every 2 weeks at six dose levels: 0.01, 0.1, 0.3, 1.5, 3 and 10 mg/kg. Of the approximately 50 patients in dose escalation, approximately 20 had hepatocellular carcinoma, about 15 had melanoma, 9 had renal cell carcinoma and 9 had head and neck cancer. In the dose-escalation cohort, 82.7% of patients were male, and the mean age was around 60 years, with a range of about 23 to 90. Prior anti-PD-1, anti-PD-L1 or anti-CTLA-4 therapy was permitted, and 40% of dose-escalation patients had received checkpoint inhibitors. Partial responses were achieved by three dose-escalation patients, of whom one had hepatocellular carcinoma and two had cutaneous melanoma. Peripheral TCRbeta sequencing was intended to test whether TCR sequence diversity was altered and clonal T-cell expansion was caused by ivuxolimab. The monotherapy dose-escalation portion (N of about 57 patients) of the phase I ivuxolimab trial is reported in the paper. What the research found in general, with its limitations: Clonal expansion of both CD4+ and CD8+ blood T cells was observed from baseline to week 6 at doses 0.1 to 3.0 mg/kg. Low levels of normalized T-cell clonal expansion were also shown by some nonresponding patients. After ivuxolimab, expanded clones were on average more numerous among CD8+ T cells than among CD4+ T cells. In the 0.1-3.0 mg/kg groups, partial responders were among the patients with the lowest normalized peripheral clonal expansion, particularly in CD8+ T cells. The antigen specificity of the peripheral T cells that underwent clonal expansion was not determined.

For sequencing of the TCRbeta CDR3 region, genomic DNA was extracted from the sorted cells. The immunoSEQ Assay was used to sequence the TCRbeta CDR3 regions. As stored in TCRdb, this immuneACCESS dataset retains in-frame rearrangements with V and J assigned. A fraction of the clones does not appear; measured against another copy, unresolved V genes explain less than half of the discrepancy, and the remainder lacks a known reason. A total of about 80,000 clones appear in this sample, more than 70% of them only once. Clones ranked in the top ten supply about 0.2% of the sample. CDR1 and CDR2, per the germline V gene, are SGHTA and FQGNSA. V lost 5 bases and J lost 7 bases, and the count of bases not matched to a germline gene is 12. The CDR3 has 16 amino acids, counting the end cysteine and phenylalanine. Only the CDR3 DNA stays, 48 bases, in frame from base 1. Patients with autoimmune disease history or receiving systemic immunosuppression were excluded from the trial. Peripheral blood for TCR sequencing was collected from all dose cohorts at baseline, on cycle 4 day 1, and on cycle 7 day 1. Samples came from an open-label, multicenter, first-in-human phase I dose-escalation trial of ivuxolimab. Adults with locally advanced or metastatic head and neck squamous cell, hepatocellular, melanoma or renal cell carcinoma were enrolled in the trial. Before TCR sequencing, CD4+ T cells and CD8+ T cells were sorted from peripheral blood as separate populations.

The receptor was isolated from an adult with an advanced solid tumor such as melanoma, head and neck, liver or kidney cancer. Recombination linked TRBV7-2 to TRBJ2-1, with 9 junctional bases fitting TRBD2. Material: CD4+ or CD8+ T cells sorted from blood, obtained in a trial of the OX40 agonist ivuxolimab. The DNA sequence is given as TGTGCCAGCAGCGCGTCTGCGGGGGGGCCGCGAAATGAGCAGTTCTTC. Its translation reads: CASSASAGGPRNEQFF.